Each of the 31 T cell receptor beta chains below was sequenced from the same sample in a study of neurological immune-mediated disorders. MiXCR, run by TCRdb on the 5' RACE reads, gives a single entry per CDR3 protein. In the table there are some 16,000 distinct CDR3 sequences, about 20% of which are singletons. Sequenced: PBMCs. The receptors were sampled from a middle-aged man in good health.

This clonotype was found many times. This sequence joins TRBV3-1 and TRBJ2-7; D ambiguous. Per germline, CDR1 LGHDT and CDR2 YNNKEL (reference sequence). The length of the CDR3 is 13 residues. V dropped 6 bases and J dropped 6 bases, with 15 bases sitting between them. CDR3 loop: CASSRRVAGEQYF. DNA for the CDR3: TGTGCCAGCAGTAGAAGGGTGGCCGGCGAGCAGTACTTC.

This clonotype was observed many times. The rearrangement uses TRBV20-1 and TRBJ2-1; D is possibly TRBD2 (5 bases). Trimming took off 6 bases at V and 8 bases at J, with 14 bases between the two ends. The CDR3 is 12 amino acids. Germline CDR1 reads DFQATT; CDR2 reads SNEGSKA (reference sequence). CDR3 protein: CSAPATGDEQFF. CDR3 nucleotides: TGCAGTGCCCCCGCTACCGGGGATGAGCAGTTCTTC.

In this sample, this clonotype is medium-sized. The DNA is left out, because the CDR3 cannot be placed on it with certainty; the CDR3 is given as TCRdb lists it. V usage is TRBV4-2 and J usage is TRBJ2-7; the table's D call TRBD1 went unverified against the DNA. The germline CDR1 and CDR2 sequences are LGHNA and YNFKEQ. The CDR3 adds up to 15 amino acids, both ends counted. CDR3 residues: CASSQDFGQGAGRYF.

The sample holds many counts of this clonotype. The V and J genes are TRBV7-2 and TRBJ1-1, with 7 nucleotides matching TRBD1. Germline loops: CDR1 SGHTA, CDR2 FQGNSA. The CDR3 loop spans 12 amino acids. Trimming cost V 4 bases and J 8 bases; bases outside gene matches: 4. This CDR3 reads CASSSGTVEAFF. CDR3 DNA: TGTGCCAGCAGCTCCGGGACAGTCGAAGCTTTCTTT. Complete variable domain (other parts from reference TRBV7-2 and TRBJ1-1): GAGVSQSPSNKVTEKGKDVELRCDPISGHTALYWYRQSLGQGLEFLIYFQGNSAPDKSGLPSDRFSAERTGGSVSTLTIQRTQQEDSAVYLCASSSGTVEAFFGQGTRLTVV.

This clonotype was picked up many times. The rearrangement links TRBV5-1 to TRBJ2-1; D not resolved. Germline V lookup: CDR1 SGHRS, CDR2 YFSETQ. Trimming took off 2 bases at V and 5 bases at J, with 11 bases between the two ends. The CDR3 is 14 residues long. The CDR3 nucleotides read TGCGCCAGCAGCTTTCCGACCTGGGACAATGAGCAGTTCTTC. Translated: CASSFPTWDNEQFF.

The sample holds many counts of this clonotype. V and J are TRBV28 and TRBJ2-3; 13 bases fit TRBD2. Germline trimming cut 5 bases from V and 3 bases from J; bases unmatched to any gene: 8. Looked up from germline, CDR1 is MDHEN and CDR2 is SYDVKM. This CDR3 has 17 residues. The CDR3 sequence: CASSPRTSGRWTDTQYF. The CDR3 bases are TGTGCCAGCAGTCCGAGGACTAGCGGGAGATGGACAGATACGCAGTATTTT.

The chain links TRBV5-1 to TRBJ2-5; D is unclear. There are 14 residues in the CDR3. From germline, CDR1 is SGHRS and CDR2 YFSETQ. Trimming took 2 bases from V and 0 from J, leaving 8 bases between them. The CDR3 bases are TGCGCCAGCAGCTTAGGCAGTAACCAAGAGACCCAGTACTTC. Its translation: CASSLGSNQETQYF.

This clonotype was seen ten or more times. The J gene is TRBJ2-2, the V gene TRBV7-8; TRBD1 matches at 8 bases. CDR3 size: 16 residues. Trimming took 0 bases from V and 6 from J; bases not matched to a gene: 6. Looked up from germline, CDR1 is SGHVS and CDR2 is FQNEAQ. The CDR3 protein is CASSLAWQGASGELFF. The CDR3 bases are TGTGCCAGCAGCTTAGCCTGGCAGGGGGCCTCCGGGGAGCTGTTTTTT.

This clonotype was seen repeatedly, ten times or more. This rearrangement joins TRBV20-1 to TRBJ2-7; D remains unclear. This CDR3 spans 13 amino acids. Germline V gene lookup returns CDR1 DFQATT and CDR2 SNEGSKA (reference sequence). The V end was cut by 0 bases, the J end by 5 bases, with 11 bases between. The CDR3 reads CSARDRWLDEQYF. DNA for the CDR3: TGCAGTGCTAGAGATCGGTGGCTGGACGAGCAGTACTTC.

The chain combines TRBV18 with TRBJ2-7; 10 bases match TRBD1. The CDR3 covers 15 residues. Germline loops: CDR1 KGHSH, CDR2 LQKENI. V lost 3 bases, J lost 3 bases, and 5 bases stayed unmatched. The CDR3 sequence is CASSPVGQGVYEQYF. In DNA form, the CDR3 reads TGTGCCAGCTCACCGGTCGGACAGGGGGTCTACGAGCAGTACTTC. Full variable domain (outside the CDR3, taken from reference TRBV18 and TRBJ2-7): NAGVMQNPRHLVRRRGQEARLRCSPMKGHSHVYWYRQLPEEGLKFMVYLQKENIIDESGMPKERFSAEFPKEGPSILRIQQVVRGDSAAYFCASSPVGQGVYEQYFGPGTRLTVT.

This clonotype was picked up many times. This rearrangement joins TRBV21-1 to TRBJ2-1; the D call of TRBD1 is as the table states it, not checked on the DNA. TRBV21-1 is given as a pseudogene. The CDR3 totals 14 residues. DNA for the CDR3: TGTGCCAGCTGTGGGGGACAGGGGGCTCTCGAGAGGTTCTTC. It encodes CASCGGQGALERFF.

This clonotype was observed many times. This chain uses TRBV7-2 with TRBJ2-2; TRBD1 agrees at 8 bases. This CDR3 comprises 16 residues. The V gene end was trimmed by 5 bases and the J gene end by 4 bases; junction bases not matched to a gene: 9. Germline CDR1 and CDR2: SGHTA and FQGNSA. The CDR3 nucleotides read TGTGCCAGCAGCGCAGCAGGGGGCCCTGGCACCGGGGAGCTGTTTTTT. It codes for CASSAAGGPGTGELFF.

This clonotype has a count of ten or more. The chain combines TRBV20-1 with TRBJ1-1; tentative D call: TRBD1 (5 bases). The CDR3 loop spans 13 amino acids. CDR1 and CDR2 from the germline V gene are DFQATT and SNEGSKA (reference sequence). Trimming took off 5 bases at V and 1 base at J, with 11 bases between the two ends. CDR3 in DNA: TGCAGTGCTGGAGGACAAAGGAACACTGAAGCTTTCTTT. Protein product: CSAGGQRNTEAFF.

There are many counts of this clonotype. The gene calls are TRBV6-6 and TRBJ2-1, with a weak D call TRBD2 (6 bases). Trimming took off 2 bases at V and 4 bases at J, with 15 bases between the two ends. CDR3 length: 16 residues. From germline, CDR1 is MNHNY and CDR2 SVGAGI (reference sequence). The CDR3: CASSYDLAGTYNEQFF. Written as DNA, the CDR3 is TGTGCCAGCAGTTACGACTTGGCGGGAACTTACAATGAGCAGTTCTTC.

This clonotype came up many times. This chain links TRBV3-1 with TRBJ2-1; 8 positions agree with TRBD2. CDR1 and CDR2 from the germline V gene are LGHDT and YNNKEL (reference sequence). This CDR3 is built from 13 residues. Trimming cost V 0 bases and J 14 bases; bases outside gene matches: 6. The CDR3: CASSQDSGTRKFF. The CDR3, as DNA: TGTGCCAGCAGCCAAGATTCCGGGACTAGAAAGTTCTTC.

This clonotype was seen a few times. The chain recombines TRBV20-1 with TRBJ2-2; TRBD2 aligns across 10 bases. CDR1 and CDR2 from the germline V gene are DFQATT and SNEGSKA (reference sequence). This CDR3 contains 19 residues. With 2 bases clipped from V and 5 bases from J, the junction kept 17 bases outside the gene matches. The CDR3 DNA is TGCAGTGCTAGATCCCCCGGGGGAGCGGGAGGGCCGAGTACCGGGGAGCTGTTTTTT. Protein: CSARSPGGAGGPSTGELFF.

The CDR3, as DNA: TGCGCCAGCAGCGCCGGGACTAGCGGGAACCTCTTCCGCGAGCAGTACTTC. Translation gives CASSAGTSGNLFREQYF. The V and J genes are TRBV5-1 and TRBJ2-7, with 13 bases aligning to TRBD2. This CDR3 has 17 residues. Trimming removed 4 bases from V and 6 bases from J; junction bases left unmatched: 13. Per germline, CDR1 SGHRS and CDR2 YFSETQ. The full variable domain, rest sourced from reference TRBV5-1 and TRBJ2-7, is KAGVTQTPRYLIKTRGQQVTLSCSPISGHRSVSWYQQTPGQGLQFLFEYFSETQRNKGNFPGRFSGRQFSNSRSEMNVSTLELGDSALYLCASSAGTSGNLFREQYFGPGTRLTVT.

By sample share, this clonotype is medium-sized. The rearrangement links TRBV15 to TRBJ2-7; 8 bases align to TRBD2. Per germline, CDR1 LNHNV and CDR2 YYDKDF (reference sequence). The V gene end was trimmed by 0 bases and the J gene end by 3 bases; junction bases not matched to a gene: 4. The CDR3 sequence is 15 residues long. The DNA for the CDR3 is TGTGCCACCAGCAGAGATCGGACTAGCATCTACGAGCAGTACTTC. It yields the protein CATSRDRTSIYEQYF.

The table lists this clonotype with many counts. The genes are TRBV7-9 and TRBJ2-1, with D uncertain. Germline V lookup: CDR1 SEHNR, CDR2 FQNEAQ (reference sequence). The CDR3 loop spans 15 amino acids. Between the trimmed V and J ends, which lost 1 base and 5 bases, there was a span of 12 bases. CDR3 residues: CASSLVMEGNNEQFF. Here the CDR3 DNA reads TGTGCCAGCAGCTTAGTTATGGAAGGTAACAATGAGCAGTTCTTC.

Relative to its sample, this clonotype is medium-sized. This rearrangement joins TRBV20-1 to TRBJ2-5; 14 positions agree with TRBD2. CDR1 and CDR2 from the germline V gene are DFQATT and SNEGSKA (reference sequence). V was clipped by 5 bases and J by 5 bases; unmatched bases: 7. The CDR3 is 15 residues long. Here the CDR3 DNA reads TGCAGTGCTCATCCGGGACTAGCGGGGGCCGAGACCCAGTACTTC. Translating gives CSAHPGLAGAETQYF.

This clonotype is labeled as medium-sized. The CDR3 DNA follows: TGCAGTGCTAGATCGAGACCACCGGTTGATACGCAGTATTTT. Translated: CSARSRPPVDTQYF. The gene calls are TRBV20-1 and TRBJ2-3; no definite D call. Trimming took 2 bases from V and 6 from J, leaving 15 bases between them. The germline gives CDR1 DFQATT, CDR2 SNEGSKA (reference sequence). The CDR3 is made up of 14 amino acids.

The sample holds many counts of this clonotype. The V gene is TRBV12-5, the J gene TRBJ2-1; a weak D match, TRBD2 (7 bases). Germline lookup yields CDR1 LGHNT and CDR2 FRNRAP. V lost 0 bases to trimming and J lost 8 bases, with 8 bases between them. The CDR3 runs to 13 residues. The CDR3 DNA follows: TGTGCTAGTGGTTTGGTAGGGGGGGATGAGCAGTTCTTC. This codes for CASGLVGGDEQFF.

The sample holds many counts of this clonotype. The chain combines TRBV6-5 with TRBJ2-7; tentative D call: TRBD1 (5 bases). CDR1 and CDR2 from the germline V gene are MNHEY and SVGAGI. The germline V and J ends were trimmed by 4 bases and 4 bases, with 11 bases remaining between them. This CDR3 spans 13 amino acids. The CDR3 sequence is CASSSRELYEQYF. Written as DNA, the CDR3 is TGTGCCAGCAGTTCCAGGGAATTATACGAGCAGTACTTC.

This clonotype appeared many times. V is TRBV7-2 and J is TRBJ1-1, with D uncertain. Trimming pared 3 bases from V and 1 base from J, leaving 12 bases between. The length of the CDR3 is 15 residues. Germline V CDR1 and CDR2: SGHTA, FQGNSA. Written as DNA, the CDR3 is TGTGCCAGCAGCTTCGGGGATAGGAGGAACACTGAAGCTTTCTTT. Its translation: CASSFGDRRNTEAFF.

The V and J genes are TRBV5-1 and TRBJ1-6; 9 nucleotides agree with TRBD1. The V gene end was trimmed by 3 bases and the J gene end by 0 bases; junction bases not matched to a gene: 4. The CDR3 runs 17 residues. Germline CDR1 reads SGHRS; CDR2 reads YFSETQ. CDR3 region: CASSSGQGISYNSPLHF. In nucleotides, the CDR3 is TGCGCCAGCAGCTCTGGACAGGGGATCTCCTATAATTCACCCCTCCACTTT.

This clonotype was picked up many times. The V gene is TRBV20-1, the J gene TRBJ2-6; 13 nucleotides line up with TRBD2. With 1 base clipped from V and 3 bases from J, the junction kept 6 bases outside the gene matches. CDR1 DFQATT and CDR2 SNEGSKA come from the germline V gene (reference sequence). This CDR3 has 18 residues. CDR3 sequence: CSARVRGLAGVGANVLTF. The CDR3 bases are TGCAGTGCTAGAGTACGAGGACTAGCGGGAGTTGGGGCCAACGTCCTGACTTTC.

In this sample, this clonotype turned up many times. The chain combines TRBV28 with TRBJ2-5; unclear D gene. CDR1 is MDHEN and CDR2 is SYDVKM in the germline V gene. The ends were cut back, 2 bases at V and 6 bases at J, with 13 bases in the middle. The CDR3 is made up of 14 amino acids. In nucleotides, the CDR3 is TGTGCCAGCAGTTTACCGCCCCCTACAAAGACCCAGTACTTC. Protein sequence: CASSLPPPTKTQYF.

By its share, this clonotype is medium-sized. This chain joins TRBV5-1 and TRBJ2-5; D gene uncertain. CDR1 SGHRS and CDR2 YFSETQ come from the germline V gene. The V and J ends lost 3 bases and 1 base respectively, with 10 bases between them. The CDR3 covers 14 residues. The CDR3 DNA reads TGCGCCAGCAGCTCAAACCTGCTCCAAGAGACCCAGTACTTC. It encodes CASSSNLLQETQYF.

This clonotype was seen only a few times. The J gene is TRBJ2-5, the V gene TRBV10-3; 10 positions match TRBD1. From germline, CDR1 is ENHRY and CDR2 SYGVKD. The CDR3 is 15 amino acids. The V gene end was trimmed by 5 bases and the J gene end by 0 bases; junction bases not matched to a gene: 3. The CDR3 reads CAISRDRGYQETQYF. CDR3 coding DNA: TGTGCCATCAGTCGGGACAGGGGATACCAAGAGACCCAGTACTTC.

This clonotype was counted many times. This rearrangement joins TRBV20-1 to TRBJ1-2; TRBD1 matches 7 bases. The CDR3 is 14 amino acids. The V gene's germline CDR1 is DFQATT and CDR2 SNEGSKA (reference sequence). V gave up 6 bases and J gave up 7 bases; unmatched junction bases: 14. This CDR3 reads CSAHGQDRRGGYTF. For the CDR3, the DNA is TGCAGTGCACACGGACAGGACCGCCGTGGTGGCTACACCTTC.

This clonotype was counted a few times. This chain connects TRBV5-5 to TRBJ2-2; D is unresolved. Germline V gene data show CDR1 as SGHKS and CDR2 as YYEKEE (reference sequence). This CDR3 is built from 15 residues. V gave up 2 bases and J gave up 0 bases, with 8 bases separating them. CDR3 bases: TGTGCCAGCAGCTTAGGTATCGCGAACACCGGGGAGCTGTTTTTT. This encodes CASSLGIANTGELFF. Combining the CDR3 with reference TRBV5-5 and TRBJ2-2 gives the whole variable domain DAGVTQSPTHLIKTRGQQVTLRCSPISGHKSVSWYQQVLGQGPQFIFQYYEKEERGRGNFPDRFSARQFPNYSSELNVNALLLGDSALYLCASSLGIANTGELFFGEGSRLTVL.